This T cell receptor beta chain originates from a study of CD8 T cells in ankylosing spondylitis. TCRdb reanalysed the 5' RACE reads using MiXCR and keeps one entry per CDR3 protein. Counted here are approximately 31,000 distinct CDR3 sequences, under 40% occurring once; the ten biggest clones make up about 50%. On this clonotype: Its target is unknown.

Looked up from germline, CDR1 is WSHSY and CDR2 is SAAADI. The CDR3 is 18 residues long. V lost 4 bases and J lost 4; bases outside the gene matches: 10. General observations from the study: The study looked at matched synovial fluid samples from ankylosing spondylitis patients. Disease-linked clones were reported to be significantly enriched there. Past research had described some motif variants in reactive arthritis synovial fluid and blood. Characteristic of ankylosing spondylitis blood, it appeared, was a TCR beta motif comprising several highly homologous variants.

The source is a male donor with ankylosing spondylitis. The rearrangement uses TRBV10-2 and TRBJ2-3; 14 bases fit TRBD2. The sequenced sample consisted of synovial fluid, either unsorted or a sorted T cell fraction (not recorded which). CDR3 nucleotides: TGCGCCAGCAGTGGCCCGAGGACTAGCGGGAGGAACCCAGATACGCAGTATTTT. It translates to CASSGPRTSGRNPDTQYF.